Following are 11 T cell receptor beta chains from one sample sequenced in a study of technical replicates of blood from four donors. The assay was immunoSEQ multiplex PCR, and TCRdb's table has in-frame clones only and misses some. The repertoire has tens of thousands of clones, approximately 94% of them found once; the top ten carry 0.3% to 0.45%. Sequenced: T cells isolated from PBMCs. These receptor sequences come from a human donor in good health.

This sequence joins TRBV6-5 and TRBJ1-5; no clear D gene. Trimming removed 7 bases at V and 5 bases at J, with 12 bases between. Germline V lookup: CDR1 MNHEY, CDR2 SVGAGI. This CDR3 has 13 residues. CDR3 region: CASTRRRDQPQHF. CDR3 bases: TGTGCCAGCACACGGAGACGGGATCAGCCCCAGCATTTT.

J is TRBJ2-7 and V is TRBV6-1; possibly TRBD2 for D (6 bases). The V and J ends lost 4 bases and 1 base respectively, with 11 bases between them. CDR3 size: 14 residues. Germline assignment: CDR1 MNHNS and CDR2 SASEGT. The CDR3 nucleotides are TGTGCCAGCAGTGTGCCGGGACTTTCCTACGAGCAGTACTTC. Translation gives CASSVPGLSYEQYF.

The CDR3 DNA reads as TGTGCCAGCAGTGAGGTCTCTGGACAGCCGGGTAGGGGCTACACCTTC. It translates to CASSEVSGQPGRGYTF. The chain has TRBV2 and TRBJ1-2, with D tentatively TRBD1 (6 bases). The CDR3 contains 16 residues. V gave up 3 bases and J gave up 8 bases, with 22 bases separating them. Germline V gene lookup returns CDR1 SNHLY and CDR2 FYNNEI.

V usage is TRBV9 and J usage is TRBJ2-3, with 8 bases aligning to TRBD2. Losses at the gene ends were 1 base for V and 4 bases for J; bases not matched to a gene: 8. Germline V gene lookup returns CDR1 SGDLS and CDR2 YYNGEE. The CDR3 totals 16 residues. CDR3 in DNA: TGTGCCAGCAGCGTAAAAGCGGGAGTTCTCCCAGATACGCAGTATTTT. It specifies CASSVKAGVLPDTQYF.

CDR3 residues: CAISSSGGEETQYF. The CDR3 bases are TGTGCCATCAGTAGTAGCGGGGGGGAAGAGACCCAGTACTTC. The chain joins TRBV10-3 to TRBJ2-5; 11 nucleotides agree with TRBD2. The V gene's germline CDR1 is ENHRY and CDR2 SYGVKD. Trimming removed 5 bases from V and 3 bases from J; junction bases left unmatched: 2. This CDR3 is 14 amino acids long.

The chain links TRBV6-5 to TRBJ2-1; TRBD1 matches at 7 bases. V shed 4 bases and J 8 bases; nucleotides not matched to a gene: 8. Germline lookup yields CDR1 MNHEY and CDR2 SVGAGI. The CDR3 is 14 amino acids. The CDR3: CASSSEGASYEQFF. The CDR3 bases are TGTGCCAGCAGTTCCGAGGGGGCTAGCTATGAGCAGTTCTTC.

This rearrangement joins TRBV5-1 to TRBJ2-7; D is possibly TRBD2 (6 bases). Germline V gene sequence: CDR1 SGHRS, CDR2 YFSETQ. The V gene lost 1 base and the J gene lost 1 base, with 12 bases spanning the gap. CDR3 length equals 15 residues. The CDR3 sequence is CASSLLGTPSYEQYF. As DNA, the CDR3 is TGCGCCAGCAGCTTGCTAGGGACTCCTTCCTACGAGCAGTACTTC.

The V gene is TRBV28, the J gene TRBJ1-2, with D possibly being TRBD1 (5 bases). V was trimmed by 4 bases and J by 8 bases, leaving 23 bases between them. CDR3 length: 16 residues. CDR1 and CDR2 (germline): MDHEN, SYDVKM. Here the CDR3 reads CASSSPYLQGPGGYTF. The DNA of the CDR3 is TGTGCCAGCAGTTCACCCTACCTCCAGGGCCCCGGGGGCTACACCTTC.

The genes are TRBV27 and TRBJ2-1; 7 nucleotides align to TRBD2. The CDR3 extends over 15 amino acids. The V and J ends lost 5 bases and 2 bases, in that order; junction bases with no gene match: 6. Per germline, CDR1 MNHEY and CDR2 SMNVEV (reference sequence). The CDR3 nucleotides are TGTGCCAGCAGTGAGACTAGCCCCACCTACAATGAGCAGTTCTTC. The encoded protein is CASSETSPTYNEQFF.

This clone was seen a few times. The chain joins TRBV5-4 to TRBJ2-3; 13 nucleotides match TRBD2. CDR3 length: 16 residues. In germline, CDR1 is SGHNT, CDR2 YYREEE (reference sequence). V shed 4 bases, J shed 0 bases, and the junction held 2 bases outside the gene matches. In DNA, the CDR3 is TGTGCCAGCAGCCAGGGACTAGCGGGGAGCACAGATACGCAGTATTTT. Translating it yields CASSQGLAGSTDTQYF. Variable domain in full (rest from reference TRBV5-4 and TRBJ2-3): ETGVTQSPTHLIKTRGQQVTLRCSSQSGHNTVSWYQQALGQGPQFIFQYYREEENGRGNFPPRFSGLQFPNYSSELNVNALELDDSALYLCASSQGLAGSTDTQYFGPGTRLTVL.

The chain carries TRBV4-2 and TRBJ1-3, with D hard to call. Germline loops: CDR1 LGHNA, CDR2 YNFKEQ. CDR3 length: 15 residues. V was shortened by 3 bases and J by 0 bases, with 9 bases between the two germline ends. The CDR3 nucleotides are TGTGCCAGCAGCCAGAACAGTGACTCTGGAAACACCATATATTTT. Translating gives CASSQNSDSGNTIYF.